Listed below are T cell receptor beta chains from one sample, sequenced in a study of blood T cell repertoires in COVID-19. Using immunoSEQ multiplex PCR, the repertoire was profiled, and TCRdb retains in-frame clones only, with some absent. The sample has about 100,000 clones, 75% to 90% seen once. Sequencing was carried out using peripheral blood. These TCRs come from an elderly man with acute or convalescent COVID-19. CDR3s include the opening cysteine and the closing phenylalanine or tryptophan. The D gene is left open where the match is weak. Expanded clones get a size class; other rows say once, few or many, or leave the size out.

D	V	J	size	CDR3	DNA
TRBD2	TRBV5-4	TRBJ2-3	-	CASSAPTSGVSTDTQYF	TGTGCCAGCAGCGCACCTACTAGCGGGGTCAGCACAGATACGCAGTATTTT
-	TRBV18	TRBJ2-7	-	CASSPAREEQYF	TGTGCCAGCTCACCAGCCCGGGAGGAGCAGTACTTC
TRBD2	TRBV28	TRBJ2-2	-	CASSQRAGTGELFF	TGTGCCAGCAGTCAAAGAGCGGGAACCGGGGAGCTGTTTTTT
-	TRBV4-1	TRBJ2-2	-	CASSQEVRADTGELFF	TGCGCCAGCAGCCAAGAGGTTAGAGCGGACACCGGGGAGCTGTTTTTT
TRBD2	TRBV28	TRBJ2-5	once	CASSSNGLAGPSAGETQYF	TGTGCCAGCAGCTCTAATGGACTAGCGGGTCCCTCAGCGGGGGAGACCCAGTACTTC
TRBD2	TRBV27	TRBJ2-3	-	CASSYSLAGADTQYF	TGTGCCAGCAGTTACTCGCTAGCGGGAGCAGATACGCAGTATTTT
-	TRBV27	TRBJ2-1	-	CASSLRSRNNEQFF	TGTGCCAGCAGTTTAAGGAGCCGAAACAATGAGCAGTTCTTC
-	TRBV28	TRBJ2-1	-	CASSSTLSEQFF	TGTGCCAGCAGTTCCACCCTGAGTGAGCAGTTCTTC
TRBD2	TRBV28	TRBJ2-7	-	CASSLPIGAGGSYEQYF	TGTGCCAGCAGTCTACCAATAGGAGCGGGAGGAAGCTACGAGCAGTACTTC
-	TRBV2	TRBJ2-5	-	CASSRDRGETQYF	TGTGCCAGCAGCCGCGACAGAGGAGAGACCCAGTACTTC
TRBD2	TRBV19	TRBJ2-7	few	CASSPSGRSSYEQYF	TGTGCCAGTAGCCCTAGCGGGAGGAGCTCCTACGAGCAGTACTTC
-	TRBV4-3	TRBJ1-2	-	CASSQFLQNNYGYTF	TGCGCCAGCAGCCAATTTCTACAGAATAACTATGGCTACACCTTC
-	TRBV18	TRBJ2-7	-	CASSPPGLSTWGEQYF	TGTGCCAGCTCACCTCCGGGACTTTCCACCTGGGGCGAGCAGTACTTC
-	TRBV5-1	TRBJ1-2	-	CASRSGEPYGYTF	TGCGCCAGCAGATCCGGGGAGCCCTATGGCTACACCTTC
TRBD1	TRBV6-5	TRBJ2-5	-	CASSKSGTGKTQYF	TGTGCCAGCAGTAAATCCGGGACAGGCAAGACCCAGTACTTC
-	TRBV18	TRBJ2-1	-	CASSLVTQAGGEQFF	TGTGCCAGCTCACTTGTGACCCAAGCCGGCGGTGAGCAGTTCTTC
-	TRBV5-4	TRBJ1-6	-	CASSLDVTDYNSPLHF	TGTGCCAGCAGCTTGGATGTAACAGATTATAATTCACCCCTCCACTTT
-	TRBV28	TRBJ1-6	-	CASSRIEQGFHNSPLHF	TGTGCCAGCTCGAGGATTGAACAGGGTTTTCATAATTCACCCCTCCACTTT
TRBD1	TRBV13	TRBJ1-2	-	CASSRRTRGSSGYTF	TGTGCCAGCAGCCGTCGCACCAGGGGGTCTAGTGGCTACACCTTC
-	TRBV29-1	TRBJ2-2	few	CSVEQGYTGELFF	TGCAGCGTGGAACAGGGCTACACCGGGGAGCTGTTTTTT
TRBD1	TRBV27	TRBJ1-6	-	CARDRGSYNSPLHF	TGTGCCAGAGACAGGGGCTCCTATAATTCACCCCTCCACTTT
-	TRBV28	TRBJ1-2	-	CASSFRGGGYTF	TGTGCCAGCAGTTTTAGGGGTGGCGGCTACACCTTC
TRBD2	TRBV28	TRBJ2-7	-	CASSLRGPSGVYEQYF	TGTGCCAGCAGTTTACGCGGCCCCAGCGGGGTCTACGAGCAGTACTTC
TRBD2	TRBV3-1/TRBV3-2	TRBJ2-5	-	CASSQGLAGYQETQYF	TGTGCCAGCAGCCAAGGACTAGCGGGTTACCAAGAGACCCAGTACTTC
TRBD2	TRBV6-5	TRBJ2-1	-	CASSLVGGKSEQFF	TGTGCCAGCAGTTTAGTCGGGGGGAAGTCTGAGCAGTTCTTC
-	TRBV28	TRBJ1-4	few	CASKGPATNEKLFF	TGTGCCAGCAAGGGGCCGGCAACTAATGAAAAACTGTTTTTT
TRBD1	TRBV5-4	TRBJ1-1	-	CASSVQGVSEAFF	TGTGCCAGCAGCGTCCAGGGGGTATCTGAAGCTTTCTTT
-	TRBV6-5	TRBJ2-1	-	CASTSRMGRGEQFF	TGTGCCAGCACCTCTCGGATGGGGCGGGGTGAGCAGTTCTTC
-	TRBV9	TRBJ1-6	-	CASSVGAFYNSPLHF	TGTGCCAGCAGCGTAGGGGCGTTCTATAATTCACCCCTCCACTTT
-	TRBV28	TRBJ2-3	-	CASSAPGLRGRDTQYF	TGTGCCAGCAGTGCACCGGGACTGCGGGGTAGGGATACGCAGTATTTT
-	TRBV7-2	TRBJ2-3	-	CASSPDGGRGDTQYF	TGTGCCAGCAGTCCCGACGGCGGTCGGGGAGATACGCAGTATTTT
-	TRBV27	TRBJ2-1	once	CASNFQGGSYNEQFF	TGTGCCAGCAATTTTCAGGGGGGCTCCTACAATGAGCAGTTCTTC
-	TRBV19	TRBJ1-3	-	CASSPQAGNTIYF	TGTGCCAGTAGTCCTCAGGCTGGAAACACCATATATTTT
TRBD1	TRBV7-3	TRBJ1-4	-	CASSVPGTGWEKLFF	TGTGCCAGCAGCGTCCCCGGGACAGGGTGGGAAAAACTGTTTTTT
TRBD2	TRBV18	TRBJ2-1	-	CASSPPTGGLNEQFF	TGTGCCAGCTCACCACCGACGGGAGGGTTGAATGAGCAGTTCTTC
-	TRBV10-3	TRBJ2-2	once	CAISERPGPGTGELFF	TGTGCCATCAGTGAGAGGCCGGGCCCGGGGACCGGGGAGCTGTTTTTT
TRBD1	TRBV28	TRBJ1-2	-	CASRGQFYGYTF	TGTGCCAGCAGGGGACAGTTCTATGGCTACACCTTC
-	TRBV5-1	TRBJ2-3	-	CASSLLRPTDTQYF	TGCGCCAGCAGCTTGTTGCGGCCCACAGATACGCAGTATTTT
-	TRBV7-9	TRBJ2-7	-	CASSLRAQDEQYF	TGTGCCAGCAGCTTACGCGCTCAGGACGAGCAGTACTTC
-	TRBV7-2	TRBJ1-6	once	CASSLGRGVNSPLHF	TGTGCCAGCAGCTTGGGGAGGGGGGTTAATTCACCCCTCCACTTT
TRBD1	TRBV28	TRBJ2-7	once	CASSPDRIGRMGEQYF	TGTGCCAGCAGCCCGGACAGGATAGGCAGAATGGGCGAGCAGTACTTC
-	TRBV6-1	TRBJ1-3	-	CASSEGVYTIYF	TGTGCCAGCAGTGAAGGTGTCTACACCATATATTTT
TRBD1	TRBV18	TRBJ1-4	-	CASSPQGQQGEKLFF	TGTGCCAGCTCACCACAGGGACAGCAGGGTGAAAAACTGTTTTTT
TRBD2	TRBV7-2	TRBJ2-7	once	CASSLRGGSSYEQYF	TGTGCCAGCAGCTTAAGGGGCGGGAGCTCCTACGAGCAGTACTTC
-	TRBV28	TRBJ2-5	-	CASSEQATLQETQYF	TGTGCCAGCAGTGAACAGGCCACCCTACAAGAGACCCAGTACTTC
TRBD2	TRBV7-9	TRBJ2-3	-	CASSLGLADTDTQYF	TGTGCCAGCAGCTTAGGCCTAGCGGACACAGATACGCAGTATTTT
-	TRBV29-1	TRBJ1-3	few	CSVLVGNTIYF	TGCAGCGTTCTTGTTGGAAACACCATATATTTT
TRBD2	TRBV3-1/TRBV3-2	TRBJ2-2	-	CASSGTRAGELFF	TGTGCCAGCAGCGGGACTAGAGCCGGGGAGCTGTTTTTT
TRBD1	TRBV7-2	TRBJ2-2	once	CASSLGTGWKTGELFF	TGTGCCAGCAGCTTAGGGACAGGATGGAAAACCGGGGAGCTGTTTTTT
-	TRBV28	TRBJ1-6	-	CASSLDQGWNSPLHF	TGTGCCAGCAGTTTGGACCAGGGTTGGAATTCACCCCTCCACTTT
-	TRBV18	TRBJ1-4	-	CASSRPGQGSGEKLFF	TGTGCCAGCTCTCGCCCGGGGCAGGGGTCCGGCGAAAAACTGTTTTTT
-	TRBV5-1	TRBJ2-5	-	CASSLQGLGEETQYF	TGCGCCAGCAGCTTGCAGGGACTGGGGGAAGAGACCCAGTACTTC